The sequence of this TCR beta chain was determined in a study of T cells in Graves' hyperthyroidism and ophthalmopathy. Study at large: Blood from the periphery was taken at initial diagnosis, before any treatment.

Under 3 months was the duration of disease in ophthalmopathy patients, who also had a Clinical Activity Score of at least 3 and a NOSPECS grade of at least 4. Clinical symptoms, serum thyroxine, TRAb, thyroid ultrasound and orbital computed tomography established diagnosis. The authors took PBMCs from roughly 9.5 ml fresh peripheral blood. CDR1 is MNHEY, CDR2 SMNVEV, per germline (reference sequence). Between the trimmed V and J ends, which lost 3 bases and 6 bases, there was a span of 11 bases. The CDR3 runs to 13 residues. This clonotype has at least ten counts. TCR beta CDR3 regions were amplified from RNA transcripts. When the TCR CDR3 underwent first-round RT-PCR, the HTBI primer set was used. TCRdb redid the calling of the multiplex PCR reads with MiXCR, one entry per CDR3 protein. The profile covers nearly 250,000 distinct CDR3 sequences, with approximately 25% appearing a single time and about 40% taken by the ten largest.

Sequencing was performed on blood. The J gene is TRBJ1-2, the V gene TRBV27, with no clear D. This TCR was sampled from a woman aged 35 to 49 with Graves' ophthalmopathy. For the CDR3, the DNA is TGTGCCAGCAGTTTTCGGGGTGTCGATGGCTACACCTTC. The encoded protein is CASSFRGVDGYTF.